This passage covers 20 T cell receptor beta chains from one sample sequenced in a study of human T cells and chemical hapten exposure. Time point described: pre-sensitization, week 0. As to treatment: therapeutic diphenylcyclopropenone sensitization with weekly scalp DPC. Each CDR3 protein is one row after TCRdb ran MiXCR on the RACE reads. The repertoire includes a few hundred thousand distinct CDR3 sequences, 5.5% of them detected once, and over 7% sits in the top ten. The material was whole blood, obtained in connection with sensitization to the hapten diphenylcyclopropenone (DPC). The receptors stem from a woman aged 18-29 years with alopecia areata. Some clones in this sample may be carry-over from other donors' samples.

The table lists this clonotype with many counts. The rearrangement joins TRBV5-4 to TRBJ2-5; D ambiguous. The germline V and J ends were trimmed by 4 bases and 2 bases, with 12 bases remaining between them. Germline CDR1 is SGHNT and CDR2 is YYREEE (reference sequence). There are 14 residues in the CDR3. The CDR3 bases are TGTGCCAGCAGCCCAACGACTTCACAAGAGACCCAGTACTTC. Translating it yields CASSPTTSQETQYF.

The table lists this clonotype with many counts. The rearrangement joins TRBV28 to TRBJ1-4; D is unclear. This CDR3 contains 12 residues. V was cut by 4 bases and J by 7 bases, with 7 bases left in between. Germline CDR1 reads MDHEN; CDR2 reads SYDVKM. The CDR3 loop reads CASSSQSEKLFF. The CDR3 DNA is TGTGCCAGCAGTTCCCAAAGTGAAAAACTGTTTTTT. The full variable domain, rest sourced from reference TRBV28 and TRBJ1-4, is DVKVTQSSRYLVKRTGEKVFLECVQDMDHENMFWYRQDPGLGLRLIYFSYDVKMKEKGDIPEGYSVSREKKERFSLILESASTNQTSMYLCASSSQSEKLFFGSGTQLSVL.

This clonotype was observed a few times. The chain couples TRBV29-1 to TRBJ1-2; 10 bases are shared with TRBD1. The germline CDR1 and CDR2 sequences are SQVTM and ANQGSEA. There are 13 residues in the CDR3. Trimming removed 6 bases from V and 7 bases from J; junction bases left unmatched: 8. The CDR3: CSVDSTGGSGYTF. The CDR3 DNA sequence: TGCAGCGTCGATTCGACAGGGGGCAGTGGCTACACCTTC.

This chain links TRBV4-3 with TRBJ2-6, with TRBD1 identical over 7 bases. Germline CDR1 is LGHNA and CDR2 is YSLEER. After removal of 1 base from V and 4 bases from J, the junction contained 4 bases not matched to a gene. The CDR3 is 16 residues long. The CDR3 reads CASSQGTGVGANVLTF. In DNA, the CDR3 is TGCGCCAGCAGCCAAGGAACAGGGGTAGGGGCCAACGTCCTGACTTTC.

This chain connects TRBV25-1 to TRBJ1-2; D not resolved. The germline V gene has CDR1 MGHDK and CDR2 SYGVNS. The CDR3 spans 13 residues. The ends were cut back, 1 base at V and 7 bases at J, with 10 bases in the middle. Written as DNA, the CDR3 is TGTGCCAGCAGTGAATCGGCCAGGTTTGGCTACACCTTC. This encodes CASSESARFGYTF.

This clonotype was observed at least ten times. V is TRBV11-2 and J is TRBJ2-3; D is uncertain. The V and J ends lost 7 bases and 3 bases respectively, with 14 bases between them. CDR1 and CDR2 from the germline V gene are SGHAT and FQNNGV. The CDR3 covers 14 residues. In DNA, the CDR3 is TGTGCCAGCAACCCGATGAAGAAGACAGATACGCAGTATTTT. Protein product: CASNPMKKTDTQYF.

The V gene is TRBV27, the J gene TRBJ2-7; D not resolved. Germline V lookup: CDR1 MNHEY, CDR2 SMNVEV (reference sequence). The germline V and J ends were trimmed by 5 bases and 5 bases, with 10 bases remaining between them. The CDR3 is 12 amino acids. CDR3 region: CASSDTPNEQYF. In DNA, the CDR3 is TGTGCCAGCAGTGATACCCCGAACGAGCAGTACTTC.

This chain uses TRBV4-3 with TRBJ2-5; D is uncertain. This CDR3 region has 13 residues. V was pared by 5 bases and J by 5 bases, with 12 bases between. From germline, CDR1 is LGHNA and CDR2 YSLEER. DNA of the CDR3: TGCGCCAGCAGCAGGACGACATGGGAGACCCAGTACTTC. Protein: CASSRTTWETQYF.

Many counts were recorded for this clonotype. The V gene is TRBV12-3 or TRBV12-4, the J gene TRBJ2-3; the D is unclear. V lost 4 bases and J 5 bases, leaving 4 bases between the germline ends. The CDR3 spans 11 residues. CDR3 coding DNA: TGTGCCAGCAGTTCCATAGATACGCAGTATTTT. Protein: CASSSIDTQYF.

This clonotype was counted between two and nine times. This chain uses TRBV7-9 with TRBJ2-7, with 8 nucleotides matching TRBD1. J lost 1 base, V lost 3 bases, and 5 bases had no gene match. The germline V gene encodes CDR1 SEHNR and CDR2 FQNEAQ (reference sequence). The length of the CDR3 is 15 residues. In DNA form, the CDR3 reads TGTGCCAGCAGCTTCTCGACAGGGGCATCCTACGAGCAGTACTTC. As protein: CASSFSTGASYEQYF.

The sample holds a few counts of this clonotype. This chain uses TRBV7-9 with TRBJ2-5; 10 bases map to TRBD1. The V and J ends lost 6 bases and 7 bases, in that order; junction bases with no gene match: 11. This CDR3 comprises 15 residues. Germline V lookup: CDR1 SEHNR, CDR2 FQNEAQ (reference sequence). The DNA for the CDR3 is TGTGCCAGCAGTTCAAAGTGGGACAGGGGAGGGACCCAGTACTTC. This encodes CASSSKWDRGGTQYF.

This clonotype was found many times. The CDR3 DNA follows: TGCGCCAGCAGCCAATCCCCGGTAGCGGGGGGAAGGAGGAATGAGCAGTTCTTC. Residues: CASSQSPVAGGRRNEQFF. The genes are TRBV4-1 and TRBJ2-1; TRBD2 matches at 10 bases. The germline V gene encodes CDR1 MGHRA and CDR2 YSYEKL. V trimming: 2 bases; J trimming: 7 bases; junction bases outside the gene matches: 14. The CDR3 contains 18 residues.

This clonotype has more than one count but fewer than ten. J is TRBJ1-5 and V is TRBV6-2 or TRBV6-3; weak D call: TRBD1 (6 bases). Trimming removed 6 bases from V and 3 bases from J, with 12 bases in between. The CDR3 sequence is 14 residues long. The germline V gene encodes CDR1 MNHEY and CDR2 SVGEGT. CDR3 region: CASRQGQPNQPQHF. The DNA of the CDR3 is TGTGCCAGCAGGCAGGGACAACCCAATCAGCCCCAGCATTTT.

CDR3 protein: CASRDSRQGMNTEAFF. The CDR3 DNA reads as TGTGCCAGCAGAGACTCCCGACAGGGGATGAACACTGAAGCTTTCTTT. The gene calls are TRBV12-3 or TRBV12-4 and TRBJ1-1; 8 nucleotides agree with TRBD1. The CDR3 totals 16 residues. With V trimmed by 6 bases and J by 0 bases, 9 bases remained unmatched.

Only a few counts were recorded for this clonotype. The chain employs TRBV4-3 and TRBJ2-7, with D unclear. Germline V gives CDR1 LGHNA, CDR2 YSLEER. The V end lost 0 bases, the J end lost 2 bases, and 11 bases lay between the germline ends. The length of the CDR3 is 15 residues. The CDR3: CASSQDIGIAYEQYF. The CDR3 DNA follows: TGCGCCAGCAGCCAAGATATTGGGATCGCCTACGAGCAGTACTTC.

This clonotype was counted a few times. The chain joins TRBV20-1 to TRBJ1-2; tentative D call: TRBD1 (6 bases). V lost 2 bases and J 8 bases, leaving 15 bases between the germline ends. Germline CDR1 and CDR2: DFQATT and SNEGSKA (reference sequence). CDR3 size: 13 residues. The CDR3 protein is CSARPSGQQGYTF. The CDR3 bases are TGCAGTGCTAGACCATCCGGACAGCAGGGCTACACCTTC.

On this clonotype: This may come from a read error, since a much larger clone is one base off. The chain combines TRBV28 with TRBJ2-7; 7 nucleotides match TRBD1. CDR1 is MDHEN and CDR2 is SYDVKM in the germline V gene. After removal of 5 bases from V and 3 bases from J, the junction contained 10 bases not matched to a gene. The CDR3 has 15 residues. The CDR3 region has the DNA TGTGCCAGCAGTGTAGCCGGGACAGCAAACTACGAGCAGTACTTC. Protein sequence: CASSVAGTANYEQYF.

The chain couples TRBV6-6 to TRBJ2-5; TRBD2 might be the D (6 bases). Trimming removed 8 bases from V and 9 bases from J, with 22 bases in between. This CDR3 contains 14 residues. CDR1 is MNHNY and CDR2 is SVGAGI in the germline V gene (reference sequence). CDR3 sequence: CASGSRDLLGAQYF. In DNA form, the CDR3 reads TGTGCCAGCGGCAGCCGGGACTTGTTAGGGGCCCAGTACTTC.

In its sample, this clonotype was seen many times. This chain uses TRBV5-5 with TRBJ2-7, with D possibly TRBD1 on 6 matching bases. The CDR3 covers 14 residues. Germline V gives CDR1 SGHKS, CDR2 YYEKEE (reference sequence). The V and J ends lost 4 bases and 1 base respectively, with 12 bases between them. For the CDR3, the DNA is TGTGCCAGCAGCGTCCGGGACAAGTCCTACGAGCAGTACTTC. This encodes CASSVRDKSYEQYF. The whole variable domain, remainder taken from reference TRBV5-5 and TRBJ2-7, is DAGVTQSPTHLIKTRGQQVTLRCSPISGHKSVSWYQQVLGQGPQFIFQYYEKEERGRGNFPDRFSARQFPNYSSELNVNALLLGDSALYLCASSVRDKSYEQYFGPGTRLTVT.

A few counts support this clonotype. This rearrangement joins TRBV6-8 to TRBJ2-7; 8 nucleotides agree with TRBD1. Germline loops: CDR1 MNHGY, CDR2 SAAAGT. Germline trimming cut 0 bases from V and 7 bases from J; bases unmatched to any gene: 5. This CDR3 has 14 amino acids. The CDR3 DNA follows: TGTGCCAGCAGTTACTCCCGGACAGGGCCGGAGCAGTACTTC. Amino acid sequence: CASSYSRTGPEQYF.